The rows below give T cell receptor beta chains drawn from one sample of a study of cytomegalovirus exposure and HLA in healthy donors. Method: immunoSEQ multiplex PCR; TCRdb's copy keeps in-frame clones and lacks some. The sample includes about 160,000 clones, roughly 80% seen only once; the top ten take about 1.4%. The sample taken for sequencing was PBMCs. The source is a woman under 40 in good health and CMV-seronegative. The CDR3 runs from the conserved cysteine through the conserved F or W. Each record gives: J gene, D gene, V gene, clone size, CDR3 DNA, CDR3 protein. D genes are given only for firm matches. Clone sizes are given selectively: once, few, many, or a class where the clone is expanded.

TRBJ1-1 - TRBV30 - TGTGCCTGGGCCCTTCGGGCTGAAGCTTTCTTT CAWALRAEAFF
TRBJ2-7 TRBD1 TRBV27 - TGTGCCAGCAGTCCGCGTAGACAGGGGGCCTACGAGCAGTACTTC CASSPRRQGAYEQYF
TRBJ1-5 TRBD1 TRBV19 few TGTGCCAGTAGTGGCAGGACAGGCCAGCCCCAGCATTTT CASSGRTGQPQHF
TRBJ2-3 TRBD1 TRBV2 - TGTGCCAGCGGTGGGACAGGGACAGATACGCAGTATTTT CASGGTGTDTQYF
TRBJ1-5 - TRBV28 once TGTGCCAGCAGTTTAACACAGCTGTATAGCAATCAGCCCCAGCATTTT CASSLTQLYSNQPQHF
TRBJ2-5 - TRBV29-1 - TGCAGCGTTGAACGGGGACAAGAGACCCAGTACTTC CSVERGQETQYF
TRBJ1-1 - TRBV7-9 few TGTGCCAGCAGCGTGGGGGGGGCAGGGTACTACACTGAAGCTTTCTTT CASSVGGAGYYTEAFF
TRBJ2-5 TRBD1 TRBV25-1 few TGTGCCAGCAGTGAGGGACAGGGATACGAGACCCAGTACTTC CASSEGQGYETQYF
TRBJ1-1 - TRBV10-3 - TGTGCCATCAGTGACCCGTGGACAGACCGACACACTGAAGCTTTCTTT CAISDPWTDRHTEAFF
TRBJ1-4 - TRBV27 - TGTGCCAGCAGTACGGGGTTCAATGAAAAACTGTTTTTT CASSTGFNEKLFF
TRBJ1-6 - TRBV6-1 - TGTGCCAGCAGCGGCCACAGGGAGCGGTCACCCCTCCACTTT CASSGHRERSPLHF
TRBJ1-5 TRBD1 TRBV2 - TGTGCCAGCAGTGAAGAGGCAGGGGGGCCTTGGAATCAGCCCCAGCATTTT CASSEEAGGPWNQPQHF
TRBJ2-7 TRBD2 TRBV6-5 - TGTGCCAGCAGCGTAGCGGGGGGCCGACTGAGTGAGCAGTACTTC CASSVAGGRLSEQYF
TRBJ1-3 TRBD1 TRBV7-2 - TGTGCCGGCAGCTCGCACAGGGGGCCAACTGGAAACACCATATATTTT CAGSSHRGPTGNTIYF
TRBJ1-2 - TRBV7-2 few TGTGCCAGCAGCTTAGGGGCAGAACACTATGGCTACACCTTC CASSLGAEHYGYTF
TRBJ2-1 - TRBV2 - TGTGCCATCAGGTTCACAGGGTCTGAGCAGTTCTTC CAIRFTGSEQFF